Presented here are 19 T cell receptor beta chains from one specimen sequenced in a study of graft-versus-host responses after intestinal transplantation. Some clones are missing from TCRdb's copy, which holds only in-frame ones; the method was immunoSEQ multiplex PCR. This table holds roughly 11,000 clones, around 79% found once. Tissue processing of the graft released intraepithelial and lamina propria lymphocytes from it. This specimen consisted of ileum tissue, obtained roughly 140 days after intestinal transplantation. These receptors were collected from a human patient who received an intestinal transplant, so some T cells may come from the graft donor.

In the case of this clone: Germline and junction disagree at one end, which may indicate a read error. CDR3 sequence (DNA): TGTGCCAGCAGCTCAGCCCCGGACAATCGGCCCCAGCATTTT. Protein sequence: CASSSAPDNRPQHF. This chain joins TRBV5-4 and TRBJ1-5; possible D gene TRBD1, 5 bases. The CDR3 has 14 amino acids. Germline values: CDR1 SGHNT, CDR2 YYREEE (reference sequence).

This chain connects TRBV29-1 to TRBJ2-3; TRBD2 is a possible D gene (7 bases). The CDR3 has 14 residues. Germline lookup yields CDR1 SQVTM and CDR2 ANQGSEA. Between the trimmed V and J ends, which lost 7 bases and 3 bases, there was a span of 17 bases. CDR3 loop: CSALGGPETDTQYF. The CDR3 DNA reads TGCAGCGCTCTGGGGGGGCCGGAGACAGATACGCAGTATTTT.

The genes are TRBV5-1 and TRBJ2-7; D call uncertain. The CDR3 consists of 13 residues. Germline assignment: CDR1 SGHRS and CDR2 YFSETQ. Trimming cost V 4 bases and J 0 bases, with 8 bases left between them. The CDR3 protein is CASSVVSSYEQYF. CDR3 nucleotide sequence: TGCGCCAGCAGCGTAGTGTCCTCCTACGAGCAGTACTTC.

This chain links TRBV27 with TRBJ2-6; no clear D gene. This CDR3 is 15 amino acids long. V was pared by 8 bases and J by 0 bases, with 11 bases between. CDR1 is MNHEY, CDR2 SMNVEV, per germline (reference sequence). CDR3 region: CASAQDISGANVLTF. CDR3 nucleotides: TGTGCCAGCGCCCAGGATATCTCTGGGGCCAACGTCCTGACTTTC.

The V and J genes are TRBV11-2 and TRBJ2-6, with 9 bases lining up with TRBD1. The CDR3 contains 18 residues. Trimming removed 6 bases from V and 0 bases from J; junction bases left unmatched: 9. Germline V gene sequence: CDR1 SGHAT, CDR2 FQNNGV. CDR3 region: CASRGLGQGYSGANVLTF. Written as DNA, the CDR3 is TGTGCCAGCAGAGGGCTAGGACAGGGGTACTCTGGGGCCAACGTCCTGACTTTC.

The chain couples TRBV7-2 to TRBJ2-3, with 8 bases aligning to TRBD2. Germline V lookup: CDR1 SGHTA, CDR2 FQGNSA. CDR3 length: 17 amino acids. The V gene end was trimmed by 0 bases and the J gene end by 1 base; junction bases not matched to a gene: 6. The chain's CDR3 is CASSLAGSSGGTDTQYF. CDR3 coding DNA: TGTGCCAGCAGCTTAGCGGGGAGTAGCGGGGGCACAGATACGCAGTATTTT.

This clone was counted a few times. This chain joins TRBV5-4 and TRBJ2-5; D is perhaps TRBD2 (6 bases). V was trimmed by 0 bases and J by 5 bases, leaving 14 bases between them. CDR1 is SGHNT and CDR2 is YYREEE in the germline V gene (reference sequence). The CDR3 totals 15 residues. The CDR3 reads CASSLEAYGGETQYF. The CDR3 nucleotides are TGTGCCAGCAGCTTGGAAGCATATGGGGGGGAGACCCAGTACTTC.

The rearrangement joins TRBV5-1 to TRBJ2-7; 7 positions match TRBD1. Germline V gives CDR1 SGHRS, CDR2 YFSETQ. Unmatched junction bases numbered 18, after V lost 7 bases and J lost 2 bases. The CDR3 is 17 residues long. DNA for the CDR3: TGCGCCAGCGTCAAGAGTCGACAGGGCTTGCCGCCCTACGAGCAGTACTTC. Its translation: CASVKSRQGLPPYEQYF. Using reference TRBV5-1 and TRBJ2-7 for the parts outside the CDR3, the full variable domain is KAGVTQTPRYLIKTRGQQVTLSCSPISGHRSVSWYQQTPGQGLQFLFEYFSETQRNKGNFPGRFSGRQFSNSRSEMNVSTLELGDSALYLCASVKSRQGLPPYEQYFGPGTRLTVT.

J is TRBJ1-1 and V is TRBV5-1; 9 nucleotides align to TRBD1. The CDR3 is 14 amino acids. CDR1 SGHRS and CDR2 YFSETQ come from the germline V gene. J gave up 11 bases and V 0 bases, and 8 bases lay outside the gene matches. The CDR3 DNA reads TGCGCCAGCAGCTTGGGACAGGGGGGCGATGAGGCTTTCTTT. It is translated as CASSLGQGGDEAFF.

This clone has a single count. The gene calls are TRBV5-1 and TRBJ2-7; 7 positions match TRBD1. The CDR3 consists of 14 residues. V gave up 3 bases and J gave up 0 bases; unmatched junction bases: 3. Looked up from germline, CDR1 is SGHRS and CDR2 is YFSETQ. The CDR3, as DNA: TGCGCCAGCAGCTACCGGGACAGCTCCTACGAGCAGTACTTC. The encoded protein is CASSYRDSSYEQYF.

V and J are TRBV11-3 and TRBJ1-1, with a tentative D call TRBD1 (6 bases). Germline assignment: CDR1 SGHNT and CDR2 YENEEA. This CDR3 has 15 residues. The ends were cut back, 1 base at V and 4 bases at J, with 13 bases in the middle. This CDR3 reads CASSLVGQMSTEAFF. The CDR3 DNA sequence: TGTGCCAGCAGCTTAGTAGGACAGATGTCCACTGAAGCTTTCTTT.

The CDR3 reads CASGWGDEKLFF. Written as DNA, the CDR3 is TGTGCCAGCGGGTGGGGGGATGAAAAACTGTTTTTT. This sequence joins TRBV6-6 and TRBJ1-4, with D perhaps matching TRBD1 (5 bases). This CDR3 is 12 amino acids long. Between the trimmed V and J ends, which lost 8 bases and 6 bases, there was a span of 10 bases. CDR1 is MNHNY, CDR2 SVGAGI, per germline (reference sequence).

This clone was counted a few times. The CDR3 protein is CASSPRAQPQHF. CDR3 sequence (DNA): TGTGCCAGCAGCCCCAGGGCTCAGCCCCAGCATTTT. The chain links TRBV6-1 to TRBJ1-5; possible D gene TRBD1, 5 bases. CDR1 and CDR2 (germline): MNHNS, SASEGT. This CDR3 has 12 amino acids. With 6 bases removed from V and 6 bases from J, the gap between germline ends came to 9 bases.

Points on this clone: The sample has other DNA sequences that encode this CDR3 too. The chain employs TRBV6-5 and TRBJ1-6; 7 bases are a match to TRBD1. Germline-derived CDR1 and CDR2 are MNHEY and SVGAGI. CDR3 length: 13 amino acids. V shed 9 bases and J 13 bases; nucleotides not matched to a gene: 12. CDR3 sequence (DNA): TGTGCCAGTACTCGCCGACAGGGATCCCCCCTCCACTTT. It codes for CASTRRQGSPLHF.

This chain uses TRBV29-1 with TRBJ2-5; D may be TRBD1 (6 bases). From germline, CDR1 is SQVTM and CDR2 ANQGSEA. The CDR3 covers 12 residues. Trimming took off 6 bases at V and 5 bases at J, with 13 bases between the two ends. The DNA for the CDR3 is TGCAGCGTCTTCAGGGGCGAGGAGACCCAGTACTTC. Protein sequence: CSVFRGEETQYF.

The chain carries TRBV11-2 and TRBJ1-6, with 10 bases matching TRBD1. This CDR3 comprises 15 residues. Germline CDR1 is SGHAT and CDR2 is FQNNGV. With 1 base clipped from V and 10 bases from J, the junction kept 4 bases outside the gene matches. The CDR3 DNA is TGTGCCAGCAGCTTAGGAGGGACAGGGGAATCACCCCTCCACTTT. Amino acids: CASSLGGTGESPLHF.

J is TRBJ2-7 and V is TRBV27; 9 nucleotides line up with TRBD1. Trimming removed 7 bases from V and 3 bases from J; junction bases left unmatched: 4. This CDR3 has 13 amino acids. Germline assignment: CDR1 MNHEY and CDR2 SMNVEV (reference sequence). The CDR3 DNA reads as TGTGCCAGCAAGGGGGGACAGGGCTACGAGCAGTACTTC. Residues: CASKGGQGYEQYF.

This clone was counted only a few times. The same CDR3 is also encoded by other DNA sequences in this sample. The gene calls are TRBV5-1 and TRBJ2-7; 14 nucleotides line up with TRBD2. The CDR3 extends over 15 amino acids. Germline-derived CDR1 and CDR2 are SGHRS and YFSETQ. The V gene end was trimmed by 4 bases and the J gene end by 3 bases; junction bases not matched to a gene: 3. The CDR3 region is CASSPGTSGGYEQYF. CDR3 DNA sequence: TGCGCCAGCAGCCCTGGGACTAGCGGGGGCTACGAGCAGTACTTC.

This chain joins TRBV28 and TRBJ1-2; 8 bases are a match to TRBD1. Germline V lookup: CDR1 MDHEN, CDR2 SYDVKM. The V and J ends lost 6 bases and 5 bases, in that order; junction bases with no gene match: 8. The length of the CDR3 is 14 residues. The CDR3 nucleotides read TGTGCCAGCAGCCCACGACAGGGGTGGTATGGCTACACCTTC. Protein sequence: CASSPRQGWYGYTF.